The clone carrying this TCR beta chain counts as medium-sized. What it recognizes is unknown. The data stem from a study of liver allograft versus peripheral blood T cells. For the study at large: The authors compared T cell receptor repertoires in transplanted livers with those in the peripheral blood of recipients.

The CDR3 is made up of 17 amino acids. V shed 2 bases and J shed 0 bases, with 14 bases lying between them. The germline V gene has CDR1 KGHSH and CDR2 LQKENI. The study, taken as a whole, reports: Reported data describe T cell receptor repertoires within liver allografts as differing from those in peripheral blood.

MiXCR, applied by TCRdb to the reads, yields one record per CDR3 protein. The sample lists approximately 16,000 distinct CDR3 sequences; more than 20% were seen once. The clonotype originates from a human patient who had a liver transplant. Some T cells may originate from the graft donor. This chain uses TRBV18 with TRBJ1-3, with D tentatively TRBD1 (5 bases). The CDR3 spells CASSPSSGTSSGNTIYF. The CDR3 coding sequence is TGTGCCAGCTCACCATCGTCCGGGACCAGCTCTGGAAACACCATATATTTT.